The T cell receptor beta chain described here comes from a study of blood T cell repertoires in COVID-19. Study at large: Spain, Italy and the United States supplied samples that represented acute and convalescent COVID-19. Sample material is recorded as cDNA or gDNA derived from T cells, B-cell-depleted T cells, or PBMCs.

The germline V gene has CDR1 KGHSH and CDR2 LQKENI. CDR3 length equals 14 residues. V lost 5 bases and J lost 5; bases outside the gene matches: 2. This clone came up a few times. The method was immunoSEQ multiplex PCR; TCRdb's version includes in-frame clones alone and lacks a portion of them. The data show about 180,000 clones, with 75% to 90% seen just once and 7.6% held by the top ten. This TCR came from a woman between 65 and 79 years old with COVID-19, enrolled during active disease. V usage is TRBV18 and J usage is TRBJ2-3; 12 bases fit TRBD2. The sequenced sample was peripheral blood. The CDR3 spells CASSETSGRDTQYF. The CDR3 DNA sequence: TGTGCCAGCTCAGAGACTAGCGGGAGAGATACGCAGTATTTT.